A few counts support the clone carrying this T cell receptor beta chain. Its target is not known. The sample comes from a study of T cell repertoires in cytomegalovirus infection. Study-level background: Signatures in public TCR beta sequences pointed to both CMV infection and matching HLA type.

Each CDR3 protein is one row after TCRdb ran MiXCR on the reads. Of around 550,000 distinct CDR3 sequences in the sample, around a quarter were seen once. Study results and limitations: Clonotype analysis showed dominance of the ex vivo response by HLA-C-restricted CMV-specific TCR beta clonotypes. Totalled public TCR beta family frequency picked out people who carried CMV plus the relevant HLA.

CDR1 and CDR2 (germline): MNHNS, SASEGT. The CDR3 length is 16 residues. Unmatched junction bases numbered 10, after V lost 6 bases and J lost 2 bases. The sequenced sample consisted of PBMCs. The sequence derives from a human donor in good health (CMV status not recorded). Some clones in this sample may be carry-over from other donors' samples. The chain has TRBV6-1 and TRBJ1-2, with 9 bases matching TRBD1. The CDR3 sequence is CASRGTGRRENYGYTF. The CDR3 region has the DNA TGTGCCAGCAGGGGGACAGGGAGAAGGGAAAACTATGGCTACACCTTC.